A selection of T cell receptor beta chains follows, all from one sample in a study of shared clonotypes between healthy human individuals. Here immunoSEQ multiplex PCR was the method, and the copy in TCRdb shows in-frame clones only, minus some. The table lists 600,000 to 750,000 clones, 80% to 95% of them singletons. Material for sequencing was memory CD8+ T cells from PBMCs. The source of these receptors is a young man in good health. Some clones in this sample may be carry-over from other donors' samples. CDR3s include the opening cysteine and the closing phenylalanine or tryptophan. A D gene is named only where the DNA matches it firmly. Rows give clone size only sometimes, using once, few, many, or a class for an expanded clone.

j_gene | v_gene | d_gene | abundance | CDR3nt | CDR3aa
TRBJ2-7 | TRBV9 | - | - | TGTGCCAGCACGCCGGGTCCGGGGGCGGGTGAGCAGTACTTC | CASTPGPGAGEQYF
TRBJ2-3 | TRBV5-1 | - | few | TGCGCCAGCAGGTTGGGCCAGGTAAAGAGCACAGATACGCAGTATTTT | CASRLGQVKSTDTQYF
TRBJ2-7 | TRBV5-4 | - | - | TGTGCCAGCAGCTTTAATAGCGGTCGAGAGCAGTACTTC | CASSFNSGREQYF
TRBJ1-5 | TRBV7-8 | - | - | TGTGCCAGCAGCCCCGGCGGACAGCCCCAGCATTTT | CASSPGGQPQHF
TRBJ1-1 | TRBV4-3 | - | - | TGCGCCAGCAGCCCCCGGGGCAGCATGAACACTGAAGCTTTCTTT | CASSPRGSMNTEAFF
TRBJ2-1 | TRBV27 | TRBD2 | - | TGTGCCAGCAGTCTCATAGCGGGAGGCGCCTACAATGAGCAGTTCTTC | CASSLIAGGAYNEQFF
TRBJ1-2 | TRBV4-2 | - | - | TGTGCCAGCAGCCAAGCGACAGACTATGGCTACACCTTC | CASSQATDYGYTF
TRBJ1-2 | TRBV4-1 | TRBD1 | - | TGCGCCAGCAGCCAGGCAATCGACAGGGAAGATCTCTATGGCTACACCTTC | CASSQAIDREDLYGYTF
TRBJ1-1 | TRBV11-2 | - | once | TGTGCCAGCAGCTTAAGATACACTGAAGCTTTCTTT | CASSLRYTEAFF
TRBJ2-7 | TRBV9 | - | - | TGTGCCAGCAGCCCATGGGGGGCAGGGTACGAGCAGTACTTC | CASSPWGAGYEQYF
TRBJ1-1 | TRBV28 | - | - | TGTGCCAGCAGTTTGAACCCAGGACGGATTTCCGAAGCTTTCTTT | CASSLNPGRISEAFF
TRBJ2-2 | TRBV9 | TRBD2 | once | TGTGCCAGCAGCGTCGGACTAGCGGGAGGGCTTACCGGGGAGCTGTTTTTT | CASSVGLAGGLTGELFF
TRBJ2-2 | TRBV7-9 | - | - | TGTGCCAGCAGCTTAGCACCAGCTGATAACGGGGTCACCGGGGAGCTGTTTTTT | CASSLAPADNGVTGELFF
TRBJ2-7 | TRBV11-1 | TRBD1 | few | TGTGCCAGCAGCTTATTTTGGACAGGGGGCGACGAGCAGTACTTC | CASSLFWTGGDEQYF
TRBJ2-3 | TRBV9 | - | - | TGTGCCAGCAGCGTAGTGGCTTGGGGCAGAGAAGGGACAGATACGCAGTATTTT | CASSVVAWGREGTDTQYF
TRBJ2-1 | TRBV19 | - | once | TGTGCCAGTAGACGCTACAATGAGCAGTTCTTC | CASRRYNEQFF
TRBJ2-2 | TRBV7-2 | - | few | TGTGCCAGCACCATTAGTGGGGAGCTGTTTTTT | CASTISGELFF
TRBJ1-2 | TRBV27 | - | - | TGTGCCAGCAGTTTATATCCAGGGAGGGATGGCTACACCTTC | CASSLYPGRDGYTF
TRBJ2-7 | TRBV7-2 | - | - | TGTGCCAGCAGCCCCCGTCGGAGGGGTACCGACGAGCAGTACTTC | CASSPRRRGTDEQYF
TRBJ2-7 | TRBV14 | - | once | TGTGCCAGCAGCCGTGTGCGGGACGGAACCTACGAGCAGTACTTC | CASSRVRDGTYEQYF
TRBJ2-7 | TRBV27 | TRBD2 | - | TGTGCCAGCAGTTTTTTCACTAGCGGGATATACGAGCAGTACTTC | CASSFFTSGIYEQYF
TRBJ2-3 | TRBV4-3 | TRBD2 | once | TGCGCCAGCAGCCAAGATCCTAGCGGGAGGGCGGCAGATACGCAGTATTTT | CASSQDPSGRAADTQYF
TRBJ1-2 | TRBV4-1 | - | - | TGCGCCAGCAGCCCCAAGACCGGGCCTGGCTATGGCTACACCTTC | CASSPKTGPGYGYTF
TRBJ2-7 | TRBV15 | - | - | TGTGCCACCAGCAGAGATAGTACAGGGAACGAGCAGTACTTC | CATSRDSTGNEQYF
TRBJ1-3 | TRBV11-2 | TRBD1 | - | TGTGCCAGCAGCTTTTTTCAGGGGGCGGAAGGAAACACCATATATTTT | CASSFFQGAEGNTIYF
TRBJ2-7 | TRBV7-2 | TRBD2 | - | TGTGCCAGCAGCTTACTTGCGGGAGGTTCCTACGAGCAGTACTTC | CASSLLAGGSYEQYF
TRBJ2-7 | TRBV11-2 | TRBD2 | - | TGTGCCAGCAGCCCCTACGGGAGGTCCCACGAGCAGTACTTC | CASSPYGRSHEQYF
TRBJ2-1 | TRBV12-5 | - | few | TGTGCTAGTGGTTTTTCAGAAACCTACAATGAGCAGTTCTTC | CASGFSETYNEQFF
TRBJ2-3 | TRBV10-3 | - | - | TGTGCCATCAGGAGAGACACAGATACGCAGTATTTT | CAIRRDTDTQYF
TRBJ2-1 | TRBV4-3 | - | - | TGCGCCAGCAGCCGCTACGGACAGAGAAGCTCCTACAATGAGCAGTTCTTC | CASSRYGQRSSYNEQFF
TRBJ2-3 | TRBV15 | - | - | TGTGCCACCAGCAGAGACCATAGCGCAGATACGCAGTATTTT | CATSRDHSADTQYF
TRBJ2-7 | TRBV27 | TRBD1 | - | TGTGCCAGCAGTCCAGGACAGGGGCCTTCCTACGAGCAGTACTTC | CASSPGQGPSYEQYF
TRBJ1-1 | TRBV28 | - | - | TGTGCCAGCAGTCCTCGTCCGGCGCGTGCAGCCCCTGAAGCTTTCTTT | CASSPRPARAAPEAFF
TRBJ2-2 | TRBV5-1 | - | - | TGCGCCAGCAGCTTGGCCGGGGGACAGACGAACACCGGGGAGCTGTTTTTT | CASSLAGGQTNTGELFF
TRBJ2-7 | TRBV10-3 | - | - | TGTGCCATCAGTGAACCCTCCCAGCGCCACGAGCAGTACTTC | CAISEPSQRHEQYF
TRBJ2-7 | TRBV7-9 | - | - | TGTGCCAGCAGCCCTCCGACTAGTTTATACGAGCAGTACTTC | CASSPPTSLYEQYF
TRBJ2-7 | TRBV7-9 | TRBD1 | - | TGTGCCAGCAGCTTTCGCGACAGGGCCTACGAGCAGTACTTC | CASSFRDRAYEQYF
TRBJ2-7 | TRBV7-9 | - | - | TGTGCCAGCAGCTTAGCGCTCGGCCAGGGTCTCTACGAGCAGTACTTC | CASSLALGQGLYEQYF
TRBJ2-5 | TRBV15 | - | - | TGTGCCACCAGCAGAGGCCGTTTAGGGGAGACCCAGTACTTC | CATSRGRLGETQYF
TRBJ2-1 | TRBV25-1 | - | - | TGTGCCAGCAGTGACTTACAGGGCTATGAGCAGTTCTTC | CASSDLQGYEQFF
TRBJ1-1 | TRBV6-6 | - | - | TGTGCCAGCAGTTACGCTTCCGGGACAGAAGCTTTCTTT | CASSYASGTEAFF
TRBJ2-7 | TRBV27 | TRBD2 | - | TGTGCCAGCAGTCTCTCCCCACGATTAGCGGGACCCTCCTACGAGCAGTACTTC | CASSLSPRLAGPSYEQYF